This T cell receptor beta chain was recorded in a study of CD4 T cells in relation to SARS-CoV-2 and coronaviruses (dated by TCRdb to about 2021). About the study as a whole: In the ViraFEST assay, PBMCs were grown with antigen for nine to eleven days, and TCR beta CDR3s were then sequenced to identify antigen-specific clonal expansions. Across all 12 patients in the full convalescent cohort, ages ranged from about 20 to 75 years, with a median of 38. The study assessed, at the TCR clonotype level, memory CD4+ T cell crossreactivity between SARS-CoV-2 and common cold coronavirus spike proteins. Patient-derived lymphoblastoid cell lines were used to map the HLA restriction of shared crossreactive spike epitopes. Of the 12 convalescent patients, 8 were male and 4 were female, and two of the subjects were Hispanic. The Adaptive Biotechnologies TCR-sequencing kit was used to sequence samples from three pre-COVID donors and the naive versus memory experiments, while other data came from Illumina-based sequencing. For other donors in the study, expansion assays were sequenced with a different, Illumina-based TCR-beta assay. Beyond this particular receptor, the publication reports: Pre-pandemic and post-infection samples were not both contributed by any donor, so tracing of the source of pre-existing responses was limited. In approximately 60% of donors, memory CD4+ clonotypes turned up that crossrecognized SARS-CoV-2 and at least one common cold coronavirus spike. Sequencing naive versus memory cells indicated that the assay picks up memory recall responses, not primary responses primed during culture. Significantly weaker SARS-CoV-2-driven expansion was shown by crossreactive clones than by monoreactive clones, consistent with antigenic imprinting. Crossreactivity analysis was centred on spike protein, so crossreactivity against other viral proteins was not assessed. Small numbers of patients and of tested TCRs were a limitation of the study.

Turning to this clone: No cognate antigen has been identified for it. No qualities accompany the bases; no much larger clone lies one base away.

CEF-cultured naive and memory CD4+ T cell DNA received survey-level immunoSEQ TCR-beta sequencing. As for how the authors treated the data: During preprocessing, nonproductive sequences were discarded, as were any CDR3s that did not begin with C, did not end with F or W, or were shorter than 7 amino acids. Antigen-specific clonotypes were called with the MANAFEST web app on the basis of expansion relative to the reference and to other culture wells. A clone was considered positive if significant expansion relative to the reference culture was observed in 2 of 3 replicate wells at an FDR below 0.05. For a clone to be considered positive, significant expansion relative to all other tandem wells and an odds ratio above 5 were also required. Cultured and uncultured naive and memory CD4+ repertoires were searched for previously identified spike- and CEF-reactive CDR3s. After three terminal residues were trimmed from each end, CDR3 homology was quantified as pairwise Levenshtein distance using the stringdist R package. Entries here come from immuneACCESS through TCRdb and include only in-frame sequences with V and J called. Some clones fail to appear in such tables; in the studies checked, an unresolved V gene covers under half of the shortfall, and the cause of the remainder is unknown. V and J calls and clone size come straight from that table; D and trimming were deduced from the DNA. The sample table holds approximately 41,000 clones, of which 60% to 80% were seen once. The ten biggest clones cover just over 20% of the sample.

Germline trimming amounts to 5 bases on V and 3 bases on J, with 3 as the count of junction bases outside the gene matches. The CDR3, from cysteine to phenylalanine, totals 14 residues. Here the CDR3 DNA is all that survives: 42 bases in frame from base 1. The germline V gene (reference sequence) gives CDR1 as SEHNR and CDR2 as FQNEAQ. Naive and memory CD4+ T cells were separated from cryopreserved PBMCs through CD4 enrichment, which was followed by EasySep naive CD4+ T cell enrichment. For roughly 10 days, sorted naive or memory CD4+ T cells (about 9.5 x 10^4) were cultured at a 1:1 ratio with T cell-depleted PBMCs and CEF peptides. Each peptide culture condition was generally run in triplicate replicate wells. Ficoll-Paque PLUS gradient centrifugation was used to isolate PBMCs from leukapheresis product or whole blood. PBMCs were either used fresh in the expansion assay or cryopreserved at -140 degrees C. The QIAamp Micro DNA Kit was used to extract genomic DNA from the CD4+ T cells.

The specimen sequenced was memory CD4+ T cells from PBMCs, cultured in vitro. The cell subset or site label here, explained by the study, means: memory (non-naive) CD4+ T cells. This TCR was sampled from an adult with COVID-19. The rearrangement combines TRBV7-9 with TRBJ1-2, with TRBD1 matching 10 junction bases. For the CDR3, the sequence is CASSLGQGHYGYTF. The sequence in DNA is TGTGCCAGCAGCCTGGGACAGGGGCACTATGGCTACACCTTC. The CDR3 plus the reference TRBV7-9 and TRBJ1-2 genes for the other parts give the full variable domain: DTGVSQNPRHKITKRGQNVTFRCDPISEHNRLYWYRQTLGQGPEFLTYFQNEAQLEKSRLLSDRFSAERPKGSFSTLEIQRTEQGDSAMYLCASSLGQGHYGYTFGSGTRLTVV.